A selection of T cell receptor beta chains follows, all from one sample in a study of CD8+ T cells in alopecia areata. The protocol was immunoSEQ multiplex PCR, while the TCRdb copy is restricted to in-frame clones and leaves out a portion. The data contain 130,000 to 150,000 clones, 40% to 50% of them singletons. The sequencing sample was made of CD4+ T cells sorted from blood. The receptors originated from a human donor with alopecia areata. The CDR3 runs from the conserved cysteine through the conserved F or W. A D gene is named only where the DNA matches it firmly. Expanded clones are given a class, and other clones once, few, many or no size at all.

>-|TRBV12-5|TRBJ2-5|few
TGTGCTAGTGGTTTCTTAGAGACCCAGTACTTC
CASGFLETQYF
>-|TRBV28|TRBJ2-5|few
TGTGCCAGCAGTTTTCGGCCAGGACAAGAGACCCAGTACTTC
CASSFRPGQETQYF
>-|TRBV5-1|TRBJ1-2|-
TGCGCCAGCAGCTTGGCGGAATACTATGGCTACACCTTC
CASSLAEYYGYTF
>TRBD1|TRBV5-1|TRBJ2-5|-
TGCGCCAGCAGCTGGGGGACAGGGGGCCCCCAAGAGACCCAGTACTTC
CASSWGTGGPQETQYF
>TRBD2|TRBV5-1|TRBJ2-7|-
TGCGCCAGCAGCTCAGATCTAGCGGGAGGAAAGTACTTC
CASSSDLAGGKYF
>TRBD1|TRBV19|TRBJ1-5|-
TGTGCCAGTAGGGACAGGGGTCAGCCCCAGCATTTT
CASRDRGQPQHF
>TRBD1|TRBV4-1|TRBJ1-1|few
TGCGCCAGCAGCCAAACTGGGACAGGGGAGCCGAACACTGAAGCTTTCTTT
CASSQTGTGEPNTEAFF
>-|TRBV28|TRBJ2-1|few
TGTGCCAGCAGACAGCCACCGGCTGAGCAGTTCTTC
CASRQPPAEQFF
>TRBD1|TRBV7-8|TRBJ2-5|many
TGTGCCAGCAGGGCCAACAGGGGTTTGGGGGAGACCCAGTACTTC
CASRANRGLGETQYF
>TRBD1|TRBV2|TRBJ2-1|few
TGTGCCAGCAGTCGACAGGGATCCTACAATGAGCAGTTCTTC
CASSRQGSYNEQFF
>-|TRBV29-1|TRBJ2-7|few
TGCAGCGTAAGTAGGGACCACGAGCAGTACTTC
CSVSRDHEQYF
>-|TRBV29-1|TRBJ1-2|-
TGCAGCGTGAGGAGGGGGGGAGACTATGGCTACACCTTC
CSVRRGGDYGYTF
>-|TRBV28|TRBJ2-5|few
TGTGCCAGCAGTTTCAATCTAGGGCGGGAGACCCAGTACTTC
CASSFNLGRETQYF
>-|TRBV5-1|TRBJ1-1|-
TGCGCCAGCCTTTCGGGGGGCGTCATGGAAACTGAAGCTTTCTTT
CASLSGGVMETEAFF
>-|TRBV5-1|TRBJ1-1|few
TGCGCCAGCAGCTTGGACAGGCGTTCAAGAGAAGCTTTCTTT
CASSLDRRSREAFF
>-|TRBV6-1|TRBJ1-5|-
TGTGCCACCCGACCCACTTGGAATCAGCCCCAGCATTTT
CATRPTWNQPQHF
>-|TRBV29-1|TRBJ2-3|-
TGCAGCGTTGAGGGGGCGTCCAACGTTGGAGATACGCAGTATTTT
CSVEGASNVGDTQYF
>TRBD2|TRBV9|TRBJ2-7|-
TGTGCCAGCAGCGAAAGCGGGAGGGCCTACGAGCAGTACTTC
CASSESGRAYEQYF
>-|TRBV25-1|TRBJ2-1|-
TGTGCCAGCAGTGAATATCGACAGGCCCAGCAGTTCTTC
CASSEYRQAQQFF
>TRBD1|TRBV6-5|TRBJ1-2|few
TGTGCCAGCAGCCCGGGACAGTCCCTTTATGGCTACACCTTC
CASSPGQSLYGYTF
>-|TRBV29-1|TRBJ1-2|-
TGCAGCGTTGAAGGCGGAGGGGGCTATGGCTACACCTTC
CSVEGGGGYGYTF
>TRBD1|TRBV29-1|TRBJ2-5|-
TGCAGCGCGTGGGGACAGGGGGCGCGAGGGGAGACCCAGTACTTC
CSAWGQGARGETQYF
>-|TRBV28|TRBJ2-1|-
TGTGCCAGCAGAGGCGGGGACTACAATGAGCAGTTCTTC
CASRGGDYNEQFF
>-|TRBV7-2|TRBJ2-1|-
TGTGCCAGCAGCTTTGATCCGGACTACCATGAGCAGTTCTTC
CASSFDPDYHEQFF
>-|TRBV30|TRBJ1-1|-
TGTGCCTGGAGTGTAAACACTGAAGCTTTCTTT
CAWSVNTEAFF
>TRBD2|TRBV2|TRBJ2-7|-
TGTGCCAGCAGAGGTCTAGCGGGGTCCTACGAGCAGTACTTC
CASRGLAGSYEQYF
>-|TRBV7-8|TRBJ2-5|few
TGTGCCAGCAGCATGGGCCGGGAGACCCAGTACTTC
CASSMGRETQYF
>TRBD2|TRBV28|TRBJ2-7|few
TGTGCCAGCAGTGTTTCGGGACTAGCGCGCGAGCAGTACTTC
CASSVSGLAREQYF
>TRBD2|TRBV2|TRBJ2-1|-
TGTGCCGGTCGAACCGGGACTAGCGGCCTGTTCTTC
CAGRTGTSGLFF
>-|TRBV4-2|TRBJ1-5|-
TGTGCCAGCAGCCAAGAATCTCGGCAGGGCCCGTGGCCCCAGCATTTT
CASSQESRQGPWPQHF
>TRBD2|TRBV29-1|TRBJ2-1|few
TGCAGCGTTGCGACTAGCCGTATGAATGAGCAGTTCTTC
CSVATSRMNEQFF
>TRBD2|TRBV6-6|TRBJ2-1|-
TGTGCCAGCGTCTCCAACAGCGGGAGGGCCTTCGATGAGCAGTTCTTC
CASVSNSGRAFDEQFF
>TRBD2|TRBV5-1|TRBJ2-1|-
TGCGCCAGCAGCTTGGCCGGCGGGAGGGCCAGTGAGCAGTTCTTC
CASSLAGGRASEQFF
>-|TRBV7-3|TRBJ2-1|few
TGTGCCAGCTCGACTCAGGGCTACAATGAGCAGTTCTTC
CASSTQGYNEQFF
>TRBD1|TRBV4-1|TRBJ2-2|few
TGCGCCAGCAGCCAATCAGGGGGCACCGGGGAGCTGTTTTTT
CASSQSGGTGELFF
>-|TRBV5-1|TRBJ2-3|few
TGCGCCAGCAGCTTGGGGACCCCGGGAGATACGCAGTATTTT
CASSLGTPGDTQYF
>TRBD1|TRBV5-1|TRBJ2-2|-
TGCGCCAGCGGACAGGGGAACACCGGGGAGCTGTTTTTT
CASGQGNTGELFF
>-|TRBV4-1|TRBJ2-6|-
TGCGCCAGCAGCCTGAGCCCCGGGACCCCTATTCCGACTTTC
CASSLSPGTPIPTF
>-|TRBV28|TRBJ2-2|-
TGTGCCAGCAGTCCCGGGGTTAGCGGATCCGGGGAGCTGTTTTTT
CASSPGVSGSGELFF
>-|TRBV28|TRBJ2-7|-
TGTGCCAGCAGTTCAGGAGTTGACTACGAGCAGTACTTC
CASSSGVDYEQYF
>-|TRBV11-3|TRBJ2-1|-
TGTGCCAGCAGCTTAGGCAGTAGAGGGCCGGAATCCTACAATGAGCAGTTCTTC
CASSLGSRGPESYNEQFF
>-|TRBV28|TRBJ2-5|once
TGTGCCAGCAGTCAGGGCACCGAGACCCAGTACTTC
CASSQGTETQYF
>-|TRBV4-1|TRBJ2-1|few
TGCGCCAGCAGCCACCTAGCGTTCTCCTACAATGAGCAGTTCTTC
CASSHLAFSYNEQFF
>TRBD1|TRBV6-5|TRBJ1-2|few
TGTGCCAGCAGTTACAAGGACAGGAGCTATGGCTACACCTTC
CASSYKDRSYGYTF
>-|TRBV29-1|TRBJ1-1|-
TGCAGCTCCCAGGTAGGGGTCAACACTGAAGCTTTCTTT
CSSQVGVNTEAFF
>-|TRBV18|TRBJ2-1|-
TGTGCCAGCTCCAACGATCTGGGCGGTGAGCAGTTCTTC
CASSNDLGGEQFF
>-|TRBV29-1|TRBJ2-3|few
TGCAGCGTCGCTGACGGGGAACCAGATACGCAGTATTTT
CSVADGEPDTQYF
>-|TRBV9|TRBJ2-5|-
TGTGCCAGCAGCCTCGGCGCCGGGACATCTCCGGAGACCCAGTACTTC
CASSLGAGTSPETQYF
>-|TRBV29-1|TRBJ2-3|-
TGCAGCGTGGGTAGCACAGATACGCAGTATTTT
CSVGSTDTQYF
>TRBD2|TRBV29-1|TRBJ2-5|-
TGCAGCGTTGCACCCCATGGGGGGGTCGAGACCCAGTACTTC
CSVAPHGGVETQYF
>-|TRBV19|TRBJ2-3|few
TGTGCCAGTAAGGTGGCGCAGCACACAGATACGCAGTATTTT
CASKVAQHTDTQYF